A single T cell receptor (beta chain) is shown here with its context. Its antigen is unidentified. The sample is drawn from a study of cytomegalovirus exposure and HLA in healthy donors. Overall study findings and caveats: A classifier reportedly called cytomegalovirus status with high sensitivity and specificity. Clonal expansion, a later analysis showed, was greater in HLA-associated TCR beta chains than in equally common others. Reportedly, fewer N-insertions than the roughly 600-donor mean appeared in an Asian-associated ancestry cluster in a later analysis. Certain sequence variants were highly shared and formed a cluster, and this cluster was likely a sequencing artifact.

Vbeta (60) and Jbeta (13) primers were used in the PCR. Method: immunoSEQ multiplex PCR; TCRdb's copy keeps in-frame clones and lacks some. The table lists fewer than 200,000 clones, roughly 79% of them singletons. This clonotype originated in a woman in her fifties or sixties in good health and CMV-seronegative. The sample comprised PBMCs.

The CDR3 sequence is CASSTPGQGPSGELFF. CDR3 sequence (DNA): TGTGCCAGTAGTACCCCGGGACAGGGTCCGTCCGGGGAGCTGTTTTTT. The V call is TRBV19, the J call TRBJ2-2; 9 bases are a match to TRBD1. V lost 4 bases and J lost 6; bases outside the gene matches: 9. The CDR3 is 16 amino acids. CDR1 and CDR2 from the germline V gene are LNHDA and SQIVND (reference sequence).